Shown below are 5 T cell receptor beta chains from a single sample sequenced in a study of cytomegalovirus exposure and HLA in healthy donors. The primer mix had 60 Vbeta and 13 Jbeta primers. The table came from immunoSEQ multiplex PCR; TCRdb's copy has only in-frame clones and leaves some out. In total, the table holds some 53,000 clones. The sequencing input was PBMCs. The receptor set was obtained from a woman in her sixties in good health and CMV-seropositive.

The genes are TRBV6-5 and TRBJ1-1, with 11 bases identical to TRBD1. The J segment lost 5 bases and the V segment lost 7 bases, leaving 6 bases of the junction unmatched. Germline CDR1 and CDR2: MNHEY and SVGAGI. CDR3 length: 14 amino acids. DNA of the CDR3: TGTGCCAGCACGTCCGGGACAGGGGGGACTGAAGCTTTCTTT. It is translated as CASTSGTGGTEAFF.

The V and J genes are TRBV2 and TRBJ1-4; 10 nucleotides line up with TRBD1. The CDR3 is 15 residues long. The V and J ends lost 7 bases and 3 bases, in that order; junction bases with no gene match: 5. Germline CDR1 is SNHLY and CDR2 is FYNNEI. Here the CDR3 reads CASTRGQGANEKLFF. In DNA form, the CDR3 reads TGTGCCAGCACCAGAGGACAGGGGGCTAATGAAAAACTGTTTTTT. Variable domain in full (rest from reference TRBV2 and TRBJ1-4): EPEVTQTPSHQVTQMGQEVILRCVPISNHLYFYWYRQILGQKVEFLVSFYNNEISEKSEIFDDQFSVERPDGSNFTLKIRSTKLEDSAMYFCASTRGQGANEKLFFGSGTQLSVL.

This chain joins TRBV28 and TRBJ2-7; 9 bases agree with TRBD2. This CDR3 spans 13 amino acids. Per the germline V gene, CDR1 is MDHEN and CDR2 is SYDVKM. Trimming cost V 10 bases and J 0 bases; bases outside gene matches: 4. The CDR3 spells CAILAGTSYEQYF. The CDR3 region has the DNA TGTGCCATACTAGCGGGTACCTCCTACGAGCAGTACTTC.

The chain couples TRBV7-2 to TRBJ2-1, with 7 nucleotides matching TRBD1. The CDR3 covers 15 residues. Trimming at V came to 6 bases and at J to 3 bases, leaving 8 bases not matched to a gene. Germline V CDR1 and CDR2: SGHTA, FQGNSA. The CDR3 nucleotides read TGTGCCAGCAGTACTGGGACAGACCGCTACAATGAGCAGTTCTTC. This gives the protein CASSTGTDRYNEQFF.

The J gene is TRBJ2-2, the V gene TRBV7-9, with 8 bases fitting TRBD1. From germline, CDR1 is SEHNR and CDR2 FQNEAQ (reference sequence). V lost 1 base to trimming and J lost 5 bases; unmatched junction nucleotides: 9. The CDR3 sequence is 17 residues long. For the CDR3, the DNA is TGTGCCAGCAGCTTAGGGGACAGGACTTTGGGTACCGGGGAGCTGTTTTTT. Amino acid sequence: CASSLGDRTLGTGELFF. The whole variable domain, filled in from reference TRBV7-9 and TRBJ2-2, reads DTGVSQNPRHKITKRGQNVTFRCDPISEHNRLYWYRQTLGQGPEFLTYFQNEAQLEKSRLLSDRFSAERPKGSFSTLEIQRTEQGDSAMYLCASSLGDRTLGTGELFFGEGSRLTVL.